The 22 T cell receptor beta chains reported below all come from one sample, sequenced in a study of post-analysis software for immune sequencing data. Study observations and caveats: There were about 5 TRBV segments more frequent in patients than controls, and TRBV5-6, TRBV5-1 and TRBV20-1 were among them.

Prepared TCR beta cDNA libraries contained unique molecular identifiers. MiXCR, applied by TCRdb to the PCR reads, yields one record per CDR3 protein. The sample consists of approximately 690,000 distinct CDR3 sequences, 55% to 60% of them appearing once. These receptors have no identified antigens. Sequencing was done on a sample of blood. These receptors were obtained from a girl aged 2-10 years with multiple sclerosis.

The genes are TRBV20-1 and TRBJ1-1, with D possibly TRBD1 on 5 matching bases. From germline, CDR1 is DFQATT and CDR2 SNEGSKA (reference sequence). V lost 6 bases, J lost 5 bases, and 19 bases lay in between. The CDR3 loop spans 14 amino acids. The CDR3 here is CSARAGSSGTEAFF. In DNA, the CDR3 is TGCAGTGCCAGGGCGGGGAGCTCAGGGACTGAAGCTTTCTTT.

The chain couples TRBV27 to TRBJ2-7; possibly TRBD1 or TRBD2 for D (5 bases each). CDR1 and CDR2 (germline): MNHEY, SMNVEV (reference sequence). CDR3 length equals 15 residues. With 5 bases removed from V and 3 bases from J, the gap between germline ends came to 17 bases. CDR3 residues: CASSPGTRWFYEQYF. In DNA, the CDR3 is TGTGCCAGCAGTCCTGGGACGCGTTGGTTCTACGAGCAGTACTTC.

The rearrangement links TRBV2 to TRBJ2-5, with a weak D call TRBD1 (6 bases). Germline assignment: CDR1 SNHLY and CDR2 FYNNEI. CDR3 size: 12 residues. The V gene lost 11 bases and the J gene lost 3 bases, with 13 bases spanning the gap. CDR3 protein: CAGDTSEETQYF. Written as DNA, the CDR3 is TGTGCCGGGGACACTTCTGAAGAGACCCAGTACTTC. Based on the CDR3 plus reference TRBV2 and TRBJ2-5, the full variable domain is EPEVTQTPSHQVTQMGQEVILRCVPISNHLYFYWYRQILGQKVEFLVSFYNNEISEKSEIFDDQFSVERPDGSNFTLKIRSTKLEDSAMYFCAGDTSEETQYFGPGTRLLVL.

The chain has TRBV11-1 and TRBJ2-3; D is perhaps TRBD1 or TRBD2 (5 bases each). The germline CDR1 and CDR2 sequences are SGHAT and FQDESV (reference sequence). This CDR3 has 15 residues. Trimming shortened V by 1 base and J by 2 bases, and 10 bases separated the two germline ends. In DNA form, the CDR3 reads TGTGCCAGCAGCTTAGTGGGACGAATCACAGATACGCAGTATTTT. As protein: CASSLVGRITDTQYF. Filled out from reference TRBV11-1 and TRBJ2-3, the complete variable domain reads EAEVAQSPRYKITEKSQAVAFWCDPISGHATLYWYRQILGQGPELLVQFQDESVVDDSQLPKDRFSAERLKGVDSTLKIQPAELGDSAMYLCASSLVGRITDTQYFGPGTRLTVL.

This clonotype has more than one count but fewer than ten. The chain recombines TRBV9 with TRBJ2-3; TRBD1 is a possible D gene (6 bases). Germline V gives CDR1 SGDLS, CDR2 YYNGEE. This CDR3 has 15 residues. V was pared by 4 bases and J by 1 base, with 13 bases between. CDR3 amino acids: CASSTTGMGTDTQYF. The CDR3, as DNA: TGTGCCAGCAGCACAACAGGGATGGGCACAGATACGCAGTATTTT.

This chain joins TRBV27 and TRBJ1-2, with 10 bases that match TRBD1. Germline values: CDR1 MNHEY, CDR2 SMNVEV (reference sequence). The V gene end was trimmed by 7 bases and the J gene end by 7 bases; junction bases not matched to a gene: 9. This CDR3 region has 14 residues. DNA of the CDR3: TGTGCCAGCAAAACCGACAGGGGGCAGAGTGGCTACACCTTC. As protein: CASKTDRGQSGYTF.

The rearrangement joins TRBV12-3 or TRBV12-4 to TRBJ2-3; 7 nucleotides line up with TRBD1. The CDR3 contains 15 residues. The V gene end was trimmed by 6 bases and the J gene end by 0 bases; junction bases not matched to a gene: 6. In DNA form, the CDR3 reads TGTGCCAGCAGAACCTGGACAGGCAGCACAGATACGCAGTATTTT. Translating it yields CASRTWTGSTDTQYF.

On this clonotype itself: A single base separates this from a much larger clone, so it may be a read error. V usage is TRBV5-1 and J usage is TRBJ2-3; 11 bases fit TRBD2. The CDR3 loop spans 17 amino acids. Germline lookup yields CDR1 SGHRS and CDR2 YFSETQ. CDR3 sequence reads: CASSFLDGTSGTHTQYF. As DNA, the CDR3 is TGCGCCAGCAGCTTTCTGGACGGGACTAGCGGCACACATACGCAGTATTTT.

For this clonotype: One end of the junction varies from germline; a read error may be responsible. In DNA form, the CDR3 reads TGTGCCAGCAGCTCCCGGGGACAGATGAATACTGAAGCTTTCTTT. Amino acids: CASSSRGQMNTEAFF. This chain links TRBV7-2 with TRBJ1-1; 7 nucleotides line up with TRBD1. Germline assignment: CDR1 SGHTA and CDR2 FQGNSA. The CDR3 sequence is 15 residues long.

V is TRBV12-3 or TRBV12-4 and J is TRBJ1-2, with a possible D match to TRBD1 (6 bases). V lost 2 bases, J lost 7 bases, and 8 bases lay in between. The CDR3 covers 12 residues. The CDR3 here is CASSLPGVGYTF. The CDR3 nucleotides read TGTGCCAGCAGTTTACCAGGGGTTGGCTACACCTTC.

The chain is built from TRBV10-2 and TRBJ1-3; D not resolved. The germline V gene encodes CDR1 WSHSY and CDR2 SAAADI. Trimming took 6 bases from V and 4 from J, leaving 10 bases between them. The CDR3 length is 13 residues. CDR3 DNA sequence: TGCGCCAGCAGGGCCGACTTAGGAAACACCATATATTTT. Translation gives CASRADLGNTIYF.

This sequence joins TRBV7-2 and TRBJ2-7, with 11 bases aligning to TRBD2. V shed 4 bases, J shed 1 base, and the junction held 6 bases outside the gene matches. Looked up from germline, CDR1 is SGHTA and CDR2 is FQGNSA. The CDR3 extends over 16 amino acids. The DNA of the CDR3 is TGTGCCAGCAGCTCGACCGGGACTAGCGGTTCCTACGAGCAGTACTTC. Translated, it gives CASSSTGTSGSYEQYF. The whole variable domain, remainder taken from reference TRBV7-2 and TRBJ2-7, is GAGVSQSPSNKVTEKGKDVELRCDPISGHTALYWYRQSLGQGLEFLIYFQGNSAPDKSGLPSDRFSAERTGGSVSTLTIQRTQQEDSAVYLCASSSTGTSGSYEQYFGPGTRLTVT.

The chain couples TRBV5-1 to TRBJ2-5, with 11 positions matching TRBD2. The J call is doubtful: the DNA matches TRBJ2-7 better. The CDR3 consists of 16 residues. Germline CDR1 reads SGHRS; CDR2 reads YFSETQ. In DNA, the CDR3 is TGCGCCAGCAGCTTGGTTGGCGAACTAGCGGGAGACGAGCAGTACTTC. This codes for CASSLVGELAGDEQYF.

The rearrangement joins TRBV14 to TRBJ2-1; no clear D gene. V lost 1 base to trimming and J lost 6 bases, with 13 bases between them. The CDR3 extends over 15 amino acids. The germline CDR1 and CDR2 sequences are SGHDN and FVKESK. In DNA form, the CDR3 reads TGTGCCAGCAGCCAAGGGACCAAGGCCAGCAATGAGCAGTTCTTC. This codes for CASSQGTKASNEQFF. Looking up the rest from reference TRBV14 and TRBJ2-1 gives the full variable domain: EAGVTQFPSHSVIEKGQTVTLRCDPISGHDNLYWYRRVMGKEIKFLLHFVKESKQDESGMPNNRFLAERTGGTYSTLKVQPAELEDSGVYFCASSQGTKASNEQFFGPGTRLTVL.

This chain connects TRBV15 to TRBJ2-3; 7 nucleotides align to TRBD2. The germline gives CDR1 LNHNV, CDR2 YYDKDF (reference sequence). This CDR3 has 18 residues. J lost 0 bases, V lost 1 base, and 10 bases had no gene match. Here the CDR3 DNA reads TGTGCCACCAGCAGAGCGCGGGTAGGAGCGGGGAGCACAGATACGCAGTATTTT. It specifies CATSRARVGAGSTDTQYF.

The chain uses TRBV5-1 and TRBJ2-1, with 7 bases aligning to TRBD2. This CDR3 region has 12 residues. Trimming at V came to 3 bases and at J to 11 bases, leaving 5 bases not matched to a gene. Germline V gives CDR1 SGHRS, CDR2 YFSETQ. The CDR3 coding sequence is TGCGCCAGCAGCTCGCTCGGGACTAAGCAGTTCTTC. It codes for CASSSLGTKQFF.

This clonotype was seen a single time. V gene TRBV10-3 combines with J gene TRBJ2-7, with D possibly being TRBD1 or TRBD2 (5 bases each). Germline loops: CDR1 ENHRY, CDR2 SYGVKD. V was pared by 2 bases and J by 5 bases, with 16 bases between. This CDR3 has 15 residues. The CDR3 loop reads CAISEPGRGRHEQYV. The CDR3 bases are TGTGCCATCAGTGAGCCAGGACGGGGACGCCACGAGCAGTACGTC.

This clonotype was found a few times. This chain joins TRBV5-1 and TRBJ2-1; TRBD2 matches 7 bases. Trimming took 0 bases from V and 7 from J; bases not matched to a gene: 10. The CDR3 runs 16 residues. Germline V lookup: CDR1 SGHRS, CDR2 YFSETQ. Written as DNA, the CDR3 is TGCGCCAGCAGCTTGGTGAAGAACGCGGGAGCGAATGAGCAGTTCTTC. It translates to CASSLVKNAGANEQFF.

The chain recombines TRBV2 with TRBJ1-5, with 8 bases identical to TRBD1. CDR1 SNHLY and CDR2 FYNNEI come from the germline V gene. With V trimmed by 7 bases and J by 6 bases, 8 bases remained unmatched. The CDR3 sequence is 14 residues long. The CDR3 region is CASNLQGEGQPQHF. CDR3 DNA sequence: TGTGCCAGCAATCTACAGGGGGAGGGTCAGCCCCAGCATTTT.

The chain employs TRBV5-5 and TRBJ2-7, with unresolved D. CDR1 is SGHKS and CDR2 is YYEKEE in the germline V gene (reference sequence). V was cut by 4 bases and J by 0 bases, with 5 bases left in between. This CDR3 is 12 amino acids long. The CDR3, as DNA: TGTGCCAGCAGCGCTTACTCCTACGAGCAGTACTTC. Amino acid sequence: CASSAYSYEQYF. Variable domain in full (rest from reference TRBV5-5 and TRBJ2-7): DAGVTQSPTHLIKTRGQQVTLRCSPISGHKSVSWYQQVLGQGPQFIFQYYEKEERGRGNFPDRFSARQFPNYSSELNVNALLLGDSALYLCASSAYSYEQYFGPGTRLTVT.

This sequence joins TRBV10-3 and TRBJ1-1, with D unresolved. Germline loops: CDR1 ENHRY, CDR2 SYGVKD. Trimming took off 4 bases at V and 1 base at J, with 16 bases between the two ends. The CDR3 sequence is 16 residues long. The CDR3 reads CAISGSRFTENTEAFF. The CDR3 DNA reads TGTGCCATCAGTGGATCTCGGTTCACGGAGAACACTGAAGCTTTCTTT.

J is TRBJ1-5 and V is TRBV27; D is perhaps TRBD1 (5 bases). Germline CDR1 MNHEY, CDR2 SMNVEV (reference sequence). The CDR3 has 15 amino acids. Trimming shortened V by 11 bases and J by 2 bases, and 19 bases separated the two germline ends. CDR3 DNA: TGTGCCTCCTTAAGGGGCGGGATGGGCAATCAGCCCCAGCATTTT. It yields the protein CASLRGGMGNQPQHF.